The clone carrying this TCR beta chain came up a few times. The antigen is undetermined. The sample is drawn from a study of blood T cells in healthy people across ages. For the study at large: The template switching approach captured approximately one barcoded beta molecule for every two T cells.

Whole-study findings and limits: With donor CMV status unknown, expanded clonotype changes were possibly confounded.

Primed by a sample-barcoded 5' primer and a J-beta primer mix, a second PCR proceeded for about 6 to 11 cycles. TCRdb re-called the 5' RACE reads with MiXCR, one entry per CDR3 protein. The sample lists about 1,500,000 distinct CDR3 sequences, 28% occurring once. Donors ranged from about 6 to 95 years old and were healthy Caucasians in Russia. Ten milliliters of peripheral blood were drawn from each donor. The specimen sequenced was blood. The clonotype was recovered from a woman aged 25-40 years in good health.

CDR3 DNA sequence: TGCAGTGCTAGAGGCGGAGCGGAAGCGGCCGAGCAGTACTTC. Amino acid sequence: CSARGGAEAAEQYF. J is TRBJ2-7 and V is TRBV20-1; D possibly corresponds to TRBD2 (5 bases). The CDR3 spans 14 residues. Germline V CDR1 and CDR2: DFQATT, SNEGSKA (reference sequence). V dropped 1 base and J dropped 6 bases, with 16 bases sitting between them.